The T cell receptor beta chain under discussion was sequenced for a study of B cell selection in AIRE deficiency. The study's findings and limits: Shared Treg sequences had shorter CDR3s, biased toward rearrangements with few non-templated insertions. Only around a tenth of more than 3,000 shared Treg sequences were patient-specific; 30% to 35% healthy-specific. Patient Tconv cells held roughly 31% of Treg sequences shared by healthy donors.

Germline loops: CDR1 GTSNPN, CDR2 SVGIG (reference sequence). The CDR3 contains 14 residues. The V and J ends lost 2 bases and 1 base respectively, with 12 bases between them. Clones were sequenced by immunoSEQ multiplex PCR, and TCRdb holds only the in-frame ones, with some missing. The table includes about 25,000 clones, around 95% detected once. CD4+CD127+ cells were sorted as the conventional CD4 T cells. On this clone itself: Its antigen is still unknown.

Sequenced input: CD4+CD127+ conventional T cells sorted from PBMCs. This chain connects TRBV30 to TRBJ2-7; D is unclear. The TCR originated in a human donor in good health. In DNA, the CDR3 is TGTGCCTGGAGTCGTTTGTTCGTGTCCTACGAGCAGTACTTC. Translating it yields CAWSRLFVSYEQYF.